Detailed here is one T cell receptor beta chain. Its target is unknown. Measured with immunoSEQ multiplex PCR; TCRdb has only the in-frame clones, and not every one. The table lists 75,000 to 100,000 clones, roughly 79% of them singletons. Each patient experienced a relapse that followed autologous stem cell transplantation, and brentuximab vedotin exposure varied. Complete response, partial response or progressive disease was recorded as best response. The data were taken from a study of PD-1 blockade in classical Hodgkin lymphoma. CDR3 size: 14 residues. With 5 bases removed from V and 6 bases from J, the gap between germline ends came to 16 bases. The germline V gene has CDR1 LNHDA and CDR2 SQIVND (reference sequence). Study findings and constraints: Initiation of nivolumab under 1 year after ASCT led to exclusion of patients.

The sequence was obtained from a human donor with classical Hodgkin lymphoma. The chain has TRBV19 and TRBJ1-1; D is ambiguous. Sequenced material: peripheral blood mononuclear cells (PBMCs), taken before the second cycle of nivolumab. The chain's CDR3 is CASSLHLRGAEAFF. The CDR3 bases are TGTGCCAGTAGTCTCCATCTTCGAGGTGCTGAAGCTTTCTTT.